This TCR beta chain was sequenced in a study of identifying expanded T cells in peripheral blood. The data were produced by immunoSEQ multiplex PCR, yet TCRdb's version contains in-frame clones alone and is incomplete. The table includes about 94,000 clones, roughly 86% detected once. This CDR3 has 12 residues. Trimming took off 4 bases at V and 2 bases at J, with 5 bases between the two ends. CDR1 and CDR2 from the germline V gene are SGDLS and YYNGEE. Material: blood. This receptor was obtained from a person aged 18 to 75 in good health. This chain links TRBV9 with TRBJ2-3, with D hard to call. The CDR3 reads CASSLLTDTQYF. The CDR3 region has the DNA TGTGCCAGCAGCTTACTCACAGATACGCAGTATTTT.